These 28 T cell receptor beta chains were all obtained from the same sample, sequenced in a study of PD-1 blockade in classical Hodgkin lymphoma. Each patient's relapse followed autologous stem cell transplantation, and brentuximab vedotin exposure varied. Sequencing used immunoSEQ multiplex PCR; TCRdb keeps in-frame clones, though not all of them. The data contain under 100,000 clones, about nine tenths of them seen just once; the ten biggest clones take up about 2.7%. The starting material was peripheral blood mononuclear cells (PBMCs), obtained before the second cycle of nivolumab. These receptors were collected from a human donor with classical Hodgkin lymphoma.

The chain links TRBV7-6 to TRBJ2-5; D gene unclear. The CDR3 runs to 14 residues. CDR1 SGHVS and CDR2 FNYEAQ come from the germline V gene. Trimming removed 5 bases at V and 0 bases at J, with 10 bases between. CDR3 loop: CASSPLPYQETQYF. The CDR3 DNA is TGTGCCAGCAGCCCACTACCGTACCAAGAGACCCAGTACTTC.

The chain joins TRBV5-1 to TRBJ2-1, with 9 bases that match TRBD1. The V gene end was trimmed by 4 bases and the J gene end by 1 base; junction bases not matched to a gene: 3. The CDR3 extends over 15 amino acids. CDR1 is SGHRS, CDR2 YFSETQ, per germline. The CDR3 DNA follows: TGCGCCAGCAGCCCCGGGACAGGGTCCTACAATGAGCAGTTCTTC. It specifies CASSPGTGSYNEQFF.

The V gene is TRBV4-1, the J gene TRBJ2-1; 10 bases match TRBD2. J was trimmed by 4 bases and V by 1 base; bases with no gene match: 1. The CDR3 consists of 15 residues. CDR1 is MGHRA and CDR2 is YSYEKL in the germline V gene. The CDR3 bases are TGCGCCAGCAGCCAAGGGACTAGCGGTTACAATGAGCAGTTCTTC. It yields the protein CASSQGTSGYNEQFF.

This chain uses TRBV2 with TRBJ1-2; 7 nucleotides align to TRBD1. The CDR3 runs 16 residues. After removal of 1 base from V and 2 bases from J, the junction contained 7 bases not matched to a gene. Germline lookup yields CDR1 SNHLY and CDR2 FYNNEI. The CDR3 DNA reads TGTGCCAGCAGTGAAGGGGACAGTGCCCTCAACTATGGCTACACCTTC. Amino acids: CASSEGDSALNYGYTF.

The chain recombines TRBV19 with TRBJ1-3; D call uncertain. The germline V and J ends were trimmed by 7 bases and 4 bases, with 8 bases remaining between them. CDR1 and CDR2 from the germline V gene are LNHDA and SQIVND (reference sequence). CDR3 length: 12 amino acids. The CDR3: CASNPGGNTIYF. CDR3 DNA: TGTGCCAGTAATCCAGGAGGAAACACCATATATTTT.

V gene TRBV7-3 combines with J gene TRBJ2-1; 14 bases are a match to TRBD2. CDR3 length equals 15 residues. Germline CDR1 and CDR2: SGHTA and FQGTGA. Germline trimming cut 5 bases from V and 9 bases from J; bases unmatched to any gene: 6. This CDR3 reads CASSETSGRAIEQFF. CDR3 sequence (DNA): TGTGCCAGCAGCGAGACTAGCGGGAGGGCCATTGAGCAGTTCTTC.

This clone was recorded a few times. The chain couples TRBV25-1 to TRBJ2-5; TRBD1 agrees at 12 bases. V was pared by 5 bases and J by 4 bases, with 8 bases of the junction left unmatched. The CDR3 contains 16 residues. Looked up from germline, CDR1 is MGHDK and CDR2 is SYGVNS. The CDR3 loop is CASSPDGTGGAETQYF. The CDR3 DNA sequence: TGTGCCAGCAGTCCCGACGGGACAGGGGGCGCAGAGACCCAGTACTTC.

The genes are TRBV29-1 and TRBJ1-2; perhaps TRBD1 as D (5 bases). CDR1 and CDR2 from the germline V gene are SQVTM and ANQGSEA. The CDR3 has 11 residues. V lost 2 bases and J 7 bases, leaving 8 bases between the germline ends. CDR3 amino acids: CSVETRAGYTF. DNA for the CDR3: TGCAGCGTTGAAACCAGGGCTGGCTACACCTTC. Based on the CDR3 plus reference TRBV29-1 and TRBJ1-2, the full variable domain is SAVISQKPSRDICQRGTSLTIQCQVDSQVTMMFWYRQQPGQSLTLIATANQGSEATYESGFVIDKFPISRPNLTFSTLTVSNMSPEDSSIYLCSVETRAGYTFGSGTRLTVV.

In nucleotides, the CDR3 is TGTGCCAGCAGCAGGACAGCGACCTACGAGCAGTACTTC. It is translated as CASSRTATYEQYF. The chain uses TRBV6-1 and TRBJ2-7; tentative D call: TRBD1 (6 bases). This CDR3 spans 13 amino acids. Trimming cost V 6 bases and J 2 bases, with 11 bases left between them. Germline CDR1 and CDR2: MNHNS and SASEGT.

The V and J genes are TRBV27 and TRBJ2-5; D unclear. Trimming shortened V by 2 bases and J by 2 bases, and 15 bases separated the two germline ends. Per the germline V gene, CDR1 is MNHEY and CDR2 is SMNVEV (reference sequence). There are 16 residues in the CDR3. The CDR3 is CASSLIPFSPQETQYF. CDR3 DNA sequence: TGTGCCAGCAGTTTAATCCCTTTTAGTCCTCAAGAGACCCAGTACTTC.

J is TRBJ2-5 and V is TRBV2; a weak D match, TRBD1 (5 bases). The better agreement between TRBJ2-7 and the DNA end casts doubt on the J call. CDR1 SNHLY and CDR2 FYNNEI come from the germline V gene. This CDR3 has 13 residues. CDR3 in amino acids: CASSVRRGYEQYF. CDR3 coding DNA: TGTGCCAGCAGTGTCCGAAGGGGCTACGAGCAGTACTTC.

J is TRBJ2-7 and V is TRBV5-1; a possible D gene is TRBD2 (5 bases). Trimming stripped 6 bases from V and 7 bases from J, with 11 bases between. From germline, CDR1 is SGHRS and CDR2 YFSETQ. CDR3 size: 11 residues. CDR3 coding DNA: TGCGCCAGCACTGGCCCGGGGGAGCAGTACTTC. This encodes CASTGPGEQYF.

This chain uses TRBV5-6 with TRBJ1-5, with TRBD1 matching over 8 bases. Germline CDR1 SGHDT, CDR2 YYEEEE. The CDR3 extends over 16 amino acids. With V trimmed by 4 bases and J by 1 base, 7 bases remained unmatched. CDR3 region: CASSTRQGFSNQPQHF. The DNA for the CDR3 is TGTGCCAGCAGCACAAGACAGGGGTTCAGCAATCAGCCCCAGCATTTT.

This clone was seen only a few times. The chain couples TRBV9 to TRBJ1-1; D unclear. Trimming took 3 bases from V and 3 from J, leaving 12 bases between them. The germline V gene encodes CDR1 SGDLS and CDR2 YYNGEE. CDR3 length: 14 residues. The CDR3 DNA sequence: TGTGCCAGCAGCGCCTATGACCCCTACACTGAAGCTTTCTTT. It translates to CASSAYDPYTEAFF.

The chain couples TRBV6-6 to TRBJ2-7; a weak D match, TRBD2 (6 bases). The CDR3 consists of 14 residues. The germline CDR1 and CDR2 sequences are MNHNY and SVGAGI (reference sequence). V dropped 8 bases and J dropped 0 bases, with 14 bases sitting between them. The CDR3 region is CASLRAGRSYEQYF. In nucleotides, the CDR3 is TGTGCCAGCCTTAGGGCGGGACGCTCCTACGAGCAGTACTTC.

Comments on this clone: The junction differs from germline at one of its ends, possibly a read error. This chain connects TRBV27 to TRBJ2-6; 12 positions agree with TRBD1. CDR3 length equals 20 residues. Germline assignment: CDR1 MNHEY and CDR2 SMNVEV (reference sequence). DNA of the CDR3: TGTGCCAGCAGTCCGACGCTGGGACAGGGGGCGGGGGCTGGGGCCAACGTCCCGACTTTC. It yields the protein CASSPTLGQGAGAGANVPTF.

V and J are TRBV19 and TRBJ1-2; TRBD1 matches at 8 bases. Unmatched junction bases numbered 7, after V lost 6 bases and J lost 4 bases. The germline V gene has CDR1 LNHDA and CDR2 SQIVND (reference sequence). CDR3 length equals 14 residues. The CDR3 region is CASRSQGGGYGYTF. CDR3 DNA: TGTGCCAGTAGGTCACAGGGGGGGGGCTATGGCTACACCTTC. Full variable domain (outside the CDR3, taken from reference TRBV19 and TRBJ1-2): DGGITQSPKYLFRKEGQNVTLSCEQNLNHDAMYWYRQDPGQGLRLIYYSQIVNDFQKGDIAEGYSVSREKKESFPLTVTSAQKNPTAFYLCASRSQGGGYGYTFGSGTRLTVV.

The CDR3 bases are TGTGCCAGCAGTTTGAACTCAGGCTACGAGCAGTACTTC. Encoded protein: CASSLNSGYEQYF. The gene calls are TRBV27 and TRBJ2-7; D gene uncertain. Per germline, CDR1 MNHEY and CDR2 SMNVEV (reference sequence). V lost 3 bases to trimming and J lost 3 bases, with 9 bases between them. The CDR3 loop spans 13 amino acids.

The sample holds a few counts of this clone. The J gene is TRBJ1-1, the V gene TRBV30; no clear D. CDR1 is GTSNPN, CDR2 SVGIG, per germline (reference sequence). Trimming took 0 bases from V and 6 from J, leaving 5 bases between them. CDR3 length: 11 residues. CDR3 nucleotides: TGTGCCTGGAGTGTAGAACCTGAAGCTTTCTTT. This encodes CAWSVEPEAFF. Full variable domain (outside the CDR3, taken from reference TRBV30 and TRBJ1-1): SQTIHQWPATLVQPVGSPLSLECTVEGTSNPNLYWYRQAAGRGLQLLFYSVGIGQISSEVPQNLSASRPQDRQFILSSKKLLLSDSGFYLCAWSVEPEAFFGQGTRLTVV.

In this sample, this clone turned up once. This chain uses TRBV7-9 with TRBJ1-5; a weak D match, TRBD1 (6 bases). This CDR3 is 14 amino acids long. The V end was cut by 1 base, the J end by 6 bases, with 10 bases between. Germline assignment: CDR1 SEHNR and CDR2 FQNEAQ (reference sequence). The DNA of the CDR3 is TGTGCCAGCAGCTTAGGAACGGGGGCTCAGCCCCAGCATTTT. Protein: CASSLGTGAQPQHF. The full variable domain, rest sourced from reference TRBV7-9 and TRBJ1-5, is DTGVSQNPRHKITKRGQNVTFRCDPISEHNRLYWYRQTLGQGPEFLTYFQNEAQLEKSRLLSDRFSAERPKGSFSTLEIQRTEQGDSAMYLCASSLGTGAQPQHFGDGTRLSIL.

This rearrangement joins TRBV6-5 to TRBJ2-7; TRBD2 is a possible D gene (7 bases). This CDR3 comprises 15 residues. The V end was cut by 6 bases, the J end by 6 bases, with 21 bases between. The germline V gene has CDR1 MNHEY and CDR2 SVGAGI. CDR3 region: CASRFLGAGDPEQYF. CDR3 sequence (DNA): TGTGCCAGCAGGTTCCTGGGGGCGGGAGATCCCGAGCAGTACTTC.

The rearrangement uses TRBV4-1 and TRBJ2-1; TRBD2 matches 12 bases. Germline V gene lookup returns CDR1 MGHRA and CDR2 YSYEKL. The V segment lost 4 bases and the J segment 1 base; nucleotides outside the gene matches: 5. The CDR3 totals 17 residues. The DNA of the CDR3 is TGCGCCAGCAGCCTCTGGACTAGCGGGGTTTCCTACAATGAGCAGTTCTTC. This gives the protein CASSLWTSGVSYNEQFF.

V usage is TRBV10-3 and J usage is TRBJ1-1; a possible D gene is TRBD1 (5 bases). Germline assignment: CDR1 ENHRY and CDR2 SYGVKD. The CDR3 loop spans 15 amino acids. Between the trimmed V and J ends, which lost 2 bases and 0 bases, there was a span of 10 bases. Here the CDR3 reads CAISEGDDLNTEAFF. The CDR3 region has the DNA TGTGCCATCAGTGAGGGGGACGACCTGAACACTGAAGCTTTCTTT.

J is TRBJ2-5 and V is TRBV5-4; D is unclear. The V end lost 4 bases, the J end lost 4 bases, and 8 bases lay between the germline ends. The CDR3 spans 12 residues. CDR1 SGHNT and CDR2 YYREEE come from the germline V gene (reference sequence). The CDR3 nucleotides read TGTGCCAGCAGCCAAGGGCGAGAGACCCAGTACTTC. It codes for CASSQGRETQYF.

This clone was seen once. This chain uses TRBV27 with TRBJ1-1; D is unresolved. Germline values: CDR1 MNHEY, CDR2 SMNVEV (reference sequence). V lost 3 bases to trimming and J lost 4 bases, with 9 bases between them. This CDR3 spans 13 amino acids. In DNA form, the CDR3 reads TGTGCCAGCAGTTTTTCGGGGATCACTGAAGCTTTCTTT. This gives the protein CASSFSGITEAFF.

The chain joins TRBV7-9 to TRBJ2-7, with no clear D. This CDR3 is 12 amino acids long. The V gene lost 3 bases and the J gene lost 6 bases, with 9 bases spanning the gap. The V gene's germline CDR1 is SEHNR and CDR2 FQNEAQ (reference sequence). The CDR3 nucleotides are TGTGCCAGCAGCTTGGGGTTTTCCGAGCAGTACTTC. It is translated as CASSLGFSEQYF.

The V gene is TRBV19, the J gene TRBJ2-3; unclear D gene. Germline values: CDR1 LNHDA, CDR2 SQIVND (reference sequence). This CDR3 contains 14 residues. Trimming removed 4 bases from V and 0 bases from J, with 8 bases in between. The CDR3 spells CASSTASSTDTQYF. The DNA for the CDR3 is TGTGCCAGTAGTACAGCGTCTAGCACAGATACGCAGTATTTT.

This clone was seen only once. The rearrangement links TRBV6-6 to TRBJ1-5, with no clear D. The CDR3 extends over 15 amino acids. Per germline, CDR1 MNHNY and CDR2 SVGAGI (reference sequence). The V and J ends lost 4 bases and 8 bases respectively, with 18 bases between them. In DNA form, the CDR3 reads TGTGCCAGCAGTTCCCCCCGGGTCCTGGAGGAGCCCCAGCATTTT. Translation gives CASSSPRVLEEPQHF.